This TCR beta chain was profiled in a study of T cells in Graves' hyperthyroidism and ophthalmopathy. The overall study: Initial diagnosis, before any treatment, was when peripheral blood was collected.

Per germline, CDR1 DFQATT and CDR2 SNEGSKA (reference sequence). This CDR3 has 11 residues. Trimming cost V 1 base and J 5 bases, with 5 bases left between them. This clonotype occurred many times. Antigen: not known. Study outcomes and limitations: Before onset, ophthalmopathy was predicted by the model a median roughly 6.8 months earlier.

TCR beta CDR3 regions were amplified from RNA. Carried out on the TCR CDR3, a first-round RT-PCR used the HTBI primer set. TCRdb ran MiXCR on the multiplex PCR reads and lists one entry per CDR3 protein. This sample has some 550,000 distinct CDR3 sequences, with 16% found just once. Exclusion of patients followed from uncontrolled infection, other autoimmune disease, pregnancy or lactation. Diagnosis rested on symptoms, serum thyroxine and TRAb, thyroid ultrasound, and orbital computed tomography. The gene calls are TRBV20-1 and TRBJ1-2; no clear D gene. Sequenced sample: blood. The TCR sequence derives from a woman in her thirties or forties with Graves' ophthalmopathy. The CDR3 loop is CSARAKYGYTF. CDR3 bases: TGCAGTGCTAGAGCCAAATATGGCTACACCTTC.